This TCR beta chain originates from a study of shared clonotypes between healthy human individuals. Study context: CD8 memory received one plate per donor, CD8 naive two, CD4 memory three and CD4 naive three.

Sequenced by immunoSEQ multiplex PCR; TCRdb stores in-frame clones only, minus some. The sample yields hundreds of thousands of clones, about 97% seen once. Study-level results: Collection of samples was limited to blood; tissue repertoires likely differ. Donor clonotype sharing was expected to depend on sequencing depth.

Partitioning of CD4+ cells yielded a CD45RA+ naive subset and a CD45RA-negative memory subset. Germline loops: CDR1 SGHRS, CDR2 YFSETQ. This CDR3 comprises 16 residues. V lost 3 bases, J lost 2 bases, and 4 bases stayed unmatched. As for this clone: The antigen is undetermined.

This chain connects TRBV5-1 to TRBJ2-1; 11 bases are shared with TRBD2. This clonotype was obtained from a woman in her twenties or thirties in good health. The sample was naive CD4+ T cells sorted from blood. The subset is: CD45RA+ positively selected. The CDR3 nucleotides read TGCGCCAGCAGCTCCGGACTAGCGGGTCCCTACAATGAGCAGTTCTTC. This translates into CASSSGLAGPYNEQFF.